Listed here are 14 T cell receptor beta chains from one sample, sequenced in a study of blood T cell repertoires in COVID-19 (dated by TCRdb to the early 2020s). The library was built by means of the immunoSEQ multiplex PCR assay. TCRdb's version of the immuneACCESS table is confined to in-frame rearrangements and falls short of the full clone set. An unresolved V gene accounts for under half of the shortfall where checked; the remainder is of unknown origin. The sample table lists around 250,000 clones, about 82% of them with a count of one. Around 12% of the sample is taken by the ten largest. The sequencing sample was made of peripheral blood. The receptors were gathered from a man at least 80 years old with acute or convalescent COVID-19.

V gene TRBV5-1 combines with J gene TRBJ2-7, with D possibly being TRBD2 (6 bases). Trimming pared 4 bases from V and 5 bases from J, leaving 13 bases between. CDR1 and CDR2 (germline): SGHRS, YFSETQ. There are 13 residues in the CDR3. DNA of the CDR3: TGCGCCAGCAGCCGGAAGGGAGGAGACGAGCAGTACTTC. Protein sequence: CASSRKGGDEQYF. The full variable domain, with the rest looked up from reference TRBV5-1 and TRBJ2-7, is KAGVTQTPRYLIKTRGQQVTLSCSPISGHRSVSWYQQTPGQGLQFLFEYFSETQRNKGNFPGRFSGRQFSNSRSEMNVSTLELGDSALYLCASSRKGGDEQYFGPGTRLTVT.

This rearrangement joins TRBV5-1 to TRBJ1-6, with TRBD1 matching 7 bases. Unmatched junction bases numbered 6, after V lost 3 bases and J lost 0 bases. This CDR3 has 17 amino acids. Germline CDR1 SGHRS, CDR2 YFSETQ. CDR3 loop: CASSSETGPSYNSPLHF. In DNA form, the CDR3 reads TGCGCCAGCAGCTCGGAGACAGGGCCCTCCTATAATTCACCCCTCCACTTT.

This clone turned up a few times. In DNA form, the CDR3 reads TGTGCCAGCAGCTTACGGGGGGGAACTAATGAAAAACTGTTTTTT. Protein sequence: CASSLRGGTNEKLFF. This rearrangement joins TRBV5-5 to TRBJ1-4; D possibly corresponds to TRBD1 (5 bases). CDR3 length equals 15 residues. The ends were cut back, 2 bases at V and 1 base at J, with 9 bases in the middle. From germline, CDR1 is SGHKS and CDR2 YYEKEE (reference sequence).

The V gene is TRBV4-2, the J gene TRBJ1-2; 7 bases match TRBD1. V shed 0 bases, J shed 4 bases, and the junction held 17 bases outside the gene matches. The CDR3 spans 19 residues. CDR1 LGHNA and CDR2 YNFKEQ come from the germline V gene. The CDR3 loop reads CASSQDVARLQGYGYGYTF. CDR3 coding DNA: TGTGCCAGCAGCCAAGACGTTGCTAGATTACAGGGGTATGGCTATGGCTACACCTTC.

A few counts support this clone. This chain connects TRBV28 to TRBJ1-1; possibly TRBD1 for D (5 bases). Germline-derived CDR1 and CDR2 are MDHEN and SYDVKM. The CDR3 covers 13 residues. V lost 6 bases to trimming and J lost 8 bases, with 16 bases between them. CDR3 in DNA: TGTGCCAGCAGCCGCCCGGGGGTTGTCGAAGCTTTCTTT. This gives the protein CASSRPGVVEAFF.

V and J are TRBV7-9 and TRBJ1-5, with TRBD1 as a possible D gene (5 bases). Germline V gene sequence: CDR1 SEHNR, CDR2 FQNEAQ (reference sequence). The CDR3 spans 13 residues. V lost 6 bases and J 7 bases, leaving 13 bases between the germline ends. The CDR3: CASSWGEAQPQHF. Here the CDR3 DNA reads TGTGCCAGCAGTTGGGGCGAGGCGCAGCCCCAGCATTTT. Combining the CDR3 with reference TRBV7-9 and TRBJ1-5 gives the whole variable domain DTGVSQNPRHKITKRGQNVTFRCDPISEHNRLYWYRQTLGQGPEFLTYFQNEAQLEKSRLLSDRFSAERPKGSFSTLEIQRTEQGDSAMYLCASSWGEAQPQHFGDGTRLSIL.

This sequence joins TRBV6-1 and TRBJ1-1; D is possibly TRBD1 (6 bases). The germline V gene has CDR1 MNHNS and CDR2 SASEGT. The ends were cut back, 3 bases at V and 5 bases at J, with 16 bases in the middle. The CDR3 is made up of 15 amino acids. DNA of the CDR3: TGTGCCAGCAGTGAGGATGGACAGTTACGGACTGAAGCTTTCTTT. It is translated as CASSEDGQLRTEAFF.

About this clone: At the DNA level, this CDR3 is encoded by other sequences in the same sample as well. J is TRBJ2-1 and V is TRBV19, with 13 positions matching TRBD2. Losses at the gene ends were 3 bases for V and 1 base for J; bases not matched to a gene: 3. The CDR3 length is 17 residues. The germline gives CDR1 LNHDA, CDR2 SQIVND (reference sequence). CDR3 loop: CASSIGLAGVSYNEQFF. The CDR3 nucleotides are TGTGCCAGTAGTATCGGACTAGCGGGAGTTTCCTACAATGAGCAGTTCTTC.

The CDR3 reads CASSTGTFATNEKLFF. The CDR3 DNA sequence: TGTGCCAGCAGCACCGGGACTTTTGCAACTAATGAAAAACTGTTTTTT. The chain employs TRBV9 and TRBJ1-4, with TRBD1 as a possible D gene (5 bases). V shed 4 bases and J shed 0 bases, with 13 bases lying between them. The CDR3 spans 16 residues. Germline CDR1 SGDLS, CDR2 YYNGEE.

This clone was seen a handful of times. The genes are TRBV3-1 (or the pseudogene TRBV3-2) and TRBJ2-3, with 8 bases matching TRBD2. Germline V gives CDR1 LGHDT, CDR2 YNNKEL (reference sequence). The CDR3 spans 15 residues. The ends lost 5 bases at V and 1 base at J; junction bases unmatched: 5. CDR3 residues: CASSGMTSGTDTQYF. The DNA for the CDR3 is TGTGCCAGCAGCGGCATGACTAGCGGCACAGATACGCAGTATTTT.

In DNA form, the CDR3 reads TGTGCCAGCAGCCAAGGGAACTCCCTAGGAGGAGGTTTCTTT. This encodes CASSQGNSLGGGFF. The rearrangement links TRBV3-1 (or the pseudogene TRBV3-2) to TRBJ1-1; D is undetermined. CDR3 length: 14 amino acids. Between the trimmed V and J ends, which lost 1 base and 13 bases, there was a span of 19 bases. In germline, CDR1 is LGHDT, CDR2 YNNKEL (reference sequence).

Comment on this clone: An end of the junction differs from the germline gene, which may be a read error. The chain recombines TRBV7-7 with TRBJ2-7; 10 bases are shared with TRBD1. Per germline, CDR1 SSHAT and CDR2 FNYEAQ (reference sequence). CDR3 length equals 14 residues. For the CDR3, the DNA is TGTGCTAGCAGCCTGGGACAGGGGACCTACGAGCAGTACTTC. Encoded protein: CASSLGQGTYEQYF.

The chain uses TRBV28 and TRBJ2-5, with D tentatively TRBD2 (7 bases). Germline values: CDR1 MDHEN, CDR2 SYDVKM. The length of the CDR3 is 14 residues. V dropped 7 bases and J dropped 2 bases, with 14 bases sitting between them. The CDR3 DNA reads TGTGCCAGCAAGGAGGGGGGGCGGCAAGAGACCCAGTACTTC. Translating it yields CASKEGGRQETQYF.

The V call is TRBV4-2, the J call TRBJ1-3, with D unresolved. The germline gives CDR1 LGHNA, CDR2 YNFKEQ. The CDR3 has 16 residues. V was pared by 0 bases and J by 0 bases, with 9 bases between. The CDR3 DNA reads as TGTGCCAGCAGCCAAGATCCACTAACCTCTGGAAACACCATATATTTT. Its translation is CASSQDPLTSGNTIYF.